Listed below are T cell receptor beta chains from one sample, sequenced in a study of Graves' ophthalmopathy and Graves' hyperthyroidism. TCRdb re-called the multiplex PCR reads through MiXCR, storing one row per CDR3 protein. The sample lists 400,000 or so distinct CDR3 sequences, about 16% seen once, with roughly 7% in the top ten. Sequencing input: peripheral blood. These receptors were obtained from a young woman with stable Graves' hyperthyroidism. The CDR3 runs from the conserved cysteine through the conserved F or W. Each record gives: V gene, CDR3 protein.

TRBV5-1 CASSSPGGGNTEAFF
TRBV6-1 CASRRTGDEFGYTF
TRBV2 CASRATGGNTEAFF
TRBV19 CASREGVEQYF
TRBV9 CASSVGTGGFDEQYF
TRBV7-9 CASSFSRAGGSEAFF
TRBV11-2 CASSSLGQFRTGELFF
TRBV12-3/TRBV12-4 CASRSTGTAYGYTF
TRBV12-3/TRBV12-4 CASSFPGGTGGSGELFF
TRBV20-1 CSARDPGARGGYTF
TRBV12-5 CASGLVDWRQGRSPLHF
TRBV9 CASSVGGASNQPQHF
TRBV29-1 CSVEAKGENTGELFF
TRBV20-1 CSARRRGGVFQETQYF
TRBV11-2 CASSPRVAGAQETQYF
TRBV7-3 CASSWGLAQKETQYF
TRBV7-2 CASSLVRAGRGYRETQYF
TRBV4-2 CASSLSGTASYEQYF
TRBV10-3 CAISESKSPNSPLHF
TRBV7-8 CASSTTSGGAGYEQYF
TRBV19 CASTLGQAGGYTF
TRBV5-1 CASSLEGSAGGGYTF
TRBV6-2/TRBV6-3 CASSYSKGWTDYEQYF
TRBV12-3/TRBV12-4 CASSWPGVGGYTF
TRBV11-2 CASSPGLPFDEQYF
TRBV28 CASRRGQGFGYTF
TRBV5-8 CASSSGTSGVDETQYF
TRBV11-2 CASSLNGREKETQYF
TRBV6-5 CASSYSGGIHEQYF
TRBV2 CASSDSSWVSTEAFF
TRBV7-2 CASSLAGRGYSQPQHF
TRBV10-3 CAIRPGTVYGYTF
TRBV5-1 CASSPYPGTNTEAFF
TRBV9 CASSELTGPLETQYF
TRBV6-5 CASCFGDQPQHF
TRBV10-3 CAITQTGGSGANVLTF
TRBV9 CASSEGGLEGYTF
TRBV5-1 CASSFGLAGVYEQYF
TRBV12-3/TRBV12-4 CASSFLGLAGDQETQYF
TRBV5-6 CASRYRGLNTEAFF
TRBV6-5 CASSVPRDRDGYTF